The rows below give T cell receptor beta chains drawn from one sample of a study of blood T cell repertoires in COVID-19. Generated by immunoSEQ multiplex PCR, the TCRdb table keeps only in-frame clones and is missing some. Of approximately 210,000 clones in the sample, around 82% were seen once. The material sequenced was peripheral blood. These receptors all stem from a woman in her forties or fifties with acute or convalescent COVID-19. Each CDR3 is given with its conserved first and last residue. A D gene is named only where the DNA matches it firmly. Only part of the rows carry a size: once, few, many, or a class if the clone is expanded.

abundance: .
v_gene: TRBV5-6
d_gene: .
j_gene: TRBJ2-3
CDR3nt: TGTGCCAGCAGCTTCGCAGCGGGTCGCACAGATACGCAGTATTTT
CDR3aa: CASSFAAGRTDTQYF

abundance: .
v_gene: TRBV29-1
d_gene: TRBD1
j_gene: TRBJ2-6
CDR3nt: TGCAGCCCTATTCACCCGGACAGGGGGCGAGGGGCCAACGTCCTGACTTTC
CDR3aa: CSPIHPDRGRGANVLTF

abundance: .
v_gene: TRBV7-6
d_gene: .
j_gene: TRBJ2-7
CDR3nt: TGTGCCAGCAGCTCTGCAGGGTTTGGCGTCTACGAGCAGTACTTC
CDR3aa: CASSSAGFGVYEQYF

abundance: .
v_gene: TRBV6-5
d_gene: .
j_gene: TRBJ1-4
CDR3nt: TGTGCCAGCACGGAGGGCGGGGGGAATGAAAAACTGTTTTTT
CDR3aa: CASTEGGGNEKLFF

abundance: .
v_gene: TRBV29-1
d_gene: TRBD2
j_gene: TRBJ2-5
CDR3nt: TGCAGCGTTGAGCCCAGCGGGGGAAAGGAGACCCAGTACTTC
CDR3aa: CSVEPSGGKETQYF

abundance: .
v_gene: TRBV18
d_gene: .
j_gene: TRBJ2-7
CDR3nt: TGTGCCAGCTCACCAGCGGGACAGCGAACCTACGAGCAGTACTTC
CDR3aa: CASSPAGQRTYEQYF

abundance: once
v_gene: TRBV11-2
d_gene: .
j_gene: TRBJ1-6
CDR3nt: TGTGCCAGCAGCCCCGACAGTAATTCACCCCTCCACTTT
CDR3aa: CASSPDSNSPLHF

abundance: many
v_gene: TRBV12-3/TRBV12-4
d_gene: .
j_gene: TRBJ1-1
CDR3nt: TGTGCCAGCAGCTATGGGGGGACTGAAGCTTTCTTT
CDR3aa: CASSYGGTEAFF

abundance: .
v_gene: TRBV6-1
d_gene: TRBD1
j_gene: TRBJ1-1
CDR3nt: TGTGCCAGCAGTGAAACGTTCAGGGGGGTAACTGAAGCTTTCTTT
CDR3aa: CASSETFRGVTEAFF

abundance: many
v_gene: TRBV28
d_gene: .
j_gene: TRBJ1-4
CDR3nt: TGTGCCAGCAATTTGCAGGGCTTAAGGGAAGAAAAACTGTTTTTT
CDR3aa: CASNLQGLREEKLFF

abundance: .
v_gene: TRBV28
d_gene: TRBD1
j_gene: TRBJ1-2
CDR3nt: TGTGCCAGCAGTGGGGACAGAGTTCGGCCCTACACCTTC
CDR3aa: CASSGDRVRPYTF

abundance: .
v_gene: TRBV2
d_gene: .
j_gene: TRBJ1-1
CDR3nt: TGTGCCAGCAGGGCCGGACAGCGGAACACTGAAGCTTTCTTT
CDR3aa: CASRAGQRNTEAFF

abundance: .
v_gene: TRBV5-6
d_gene: TRBD1
j_gene: TRBJ1-2
CDR3nt: TGTGCCAGCAGCCCTGGGGGACAGAACTATGGCTACACCTTC
CDR3aa: CASSPGGQNYGYTF

abundance: .
v_gene: TRBV27
d_gene: TRBD1
j_gene: TRBJ1-6
CDR3nt: TGTGCCAGCAGTTTAGAGGGACAGGGGGTTTCACCCCTCCACTTT
CDR3aa: CASSLEGQGVSPLHF

abundance: .
v_gene: TRBV5-1
d_gene: .
j_gene: TRBJ2-7
CDR3nt: TGCGCCAGCAGCTTAGCGGGCACCTCCTACGAGCAGTACTTC
CDR3aa: CASSLAGTSYEQYF

abundance: .
v_gene: TRBV9
d_gene: TRBD2
j_gene: TRBJ2-7
CDR3nt: TGTGCCAGCAGCCCCGGCCCGGGAGGGTCCTACGAGCAGTACTTC
CDR3aa: CASSPGPGGSYEQYF

abundance: .
v_gene: TRBV18
d_gene: TRBD1
j_gene: TRBJ2-1
CDR3nt: TGTGCCAGCTCACCGCCGGGACAGTATAACAATGAGCAGTTCTTC
CDR3aa: CASSPPGQYNNEQFF

abundance: .
v_gene: TRBV6-1
d_gene: TRBD2
j_gene: TRBJ2-1
CDR3nt: TGTGCCAGCAGTGAAGTTTTAGCGGGAGTCTACAATGAGCAGTTCTTC
CDR3aa: CASSEVLAGVYNEQFF

abundance: few
v_gene: TRBV14
d_gene: TRBD1
j_gene: TRBJ1-1
CDR3nt: TGTGCCAGCAGCCAAGATAGGGGACAGCTCAACACTGAAGCTTTCTTT
CDR3aa: CASSQDRGQLNTEAFF

abundance: .
v_gene: TRBV3-1/TRBV3-2
d_gene: .
j_gene: TRBJ1-2
CDR3nt: TGTGCCAGCAGCCAAGATGGCGCAGGGCACTATGGCTACACCTTC
CDR3aa: CASSQDGAGHYGYTF

abundance: .
v_gene: TRBV15
d_gene: .
j_gene: TRBJ2-5
CDR3nt: TGTGCCACCAGCAGAGATGGCAGGGTAAGGGAGACCCAGTACTTC
CDR3aa: CATSRDGRVRETQYF

abundance: .
v_gene: TRBV11-3
d_gene: .
j_gene: TRBJ2-1
CDR3nt: TGTGCCAGCAGCTTGAGCGGATCGGGGTGGAATGAGCAGTTCTTC
CDR3aa: CASSLSGSGWNEQFF

abundance: .
v_gene: TRBV24-1
d_gene: TRBD2
j_gene: TRBJ2-3
CDR3nt: TGTGCCACCAGTGACCCCGGGACTAGACGCACAGATACGCAGTATTTT
CDR3aa: CATSDPGTRRTDTQYF

abundance: .
v_gene: TRBV7-2
d_gene: TRBD1
j_gene: TRBJ2-7
CDR3nt: TGTGCCAGCAGCTCCGCCGGGACAGGGATGTACGAGCAGTACTTC
CDR3aa: CASSSAGTGMYEQYF

abundance: .
v_gene: TRBV12-5
d_gene: TRBD1
j_gene: TRBJ2-5
CDR3nt: TGTGCTAGTGGTCCAGGACAGGTCCAAGAGACCCAGTACTTC
CDR3aa: CASGPGQVQETQYF

abundance: few
v_gene: TRBV19
d_gene: .
j_gene: TRBJ1-2
CDR3nt: TGTGCCAGTAGTACAGGGTCTGGCTATGGCTACACCTTC
CDR3aa: CASSTGSGYGYTF

abundance: .
v_gene: TRBV28
d_gene: .
j_gene: TRBJ1-3
CDR3nt: TGTGCCAGCAGTTCGACAACCATTGGAGGAAACACCATATATTTT
CDR3aa: CASSSTTIGGNTIYF

abundance: .
v_gene: TRBV7-6
d_gene: TRBD2
j_gene: TRBJ2-2
CDR3nt: TGTGCCAGCAGCCCCTCCCTTATAGCGGGAGTCACCGGGGAGCTGTTTTTT
CDR3aa: CASSPSLIAGVTGELFF

abundance: .
v_gene: TRBV11-2
d_gene: TRBD1
j_gene: TRBJ2-7
CDR3nt: TGTGCCAGCAGCTTAGCGGGTTCGGGGACAGGGGGCTACGAGCAGTACTTC
CDR3aa: CASSLAGSGTGGYEQYF

abundance: few
v_gene: TRBV2
d_gene: .
j_gene: TRBJ2-7
CDR3nt: TGTGCCAGCAGTCTATTGGTCTACGAGCAGTACTTC
CDR3aa: CASSLLVYEQYF

abundance: .
v_gene: TRBV6-5
d_gene: .
j_gene: TRBJ2-1
CDR3nt: TGTGCCAGCAGCCGACTCCCTAGCGACAATGAGCAGTTCTTC
CDR3aa: CASSRLPSDNEQFF

abundance: .
v_gene: TRBV11-2
d_gene: TRBD2
j_gene: TRBJ2-1
CDR3nt: TGTGCCAGCAGCGCCAGCGGGAATCGGAATGAGCAGTTCTTC
CDR3aa: CASSASGNRNEQFF

abundance: .
v_gene: TRBV2
d_gene: TRBD2
j_gene: TRBJ2-7
CDR3nt: TGTGCCAGCAGTTTGACTAGCGGGAGCCCGGACGAGCAGTACTTC
CDR3aa: CASSLTSGSPDEQYF

abundance: .
v_gene: TRBV24-1
d_gene: TRBD2
j_gene: TRBJ2-2
CDR3nt: TGTGCCACCAGCCCGCGACTAGCGGGAGTCACCGGGGAGCTGTTTTTT
CDR3aa: CATSPRLAGVTGELFF

abundance: .
v_gene: TRBV20-1
d_gene: .
j_gene: TRBJ2-7
CDR3nt: TGCAGTGCTAGCGGTGGAGCCGAGCAGTACTTC
CDR3aa: CSASGGAEQYF

abundance: .
v_gene: TRBV6-2/TRBV6-3
d_gene: TRBD2
j_gene: TRBJ2-1
CDR3nt: TGTGCCAGCAGTTACTCAGGTAGCGGGGTCAATGAGCAGTTCTTC
CDR3aa: CASSYSGSGVNEQFF

abundance: .
v_gene: TRBV4-2
d_gene: .
j_gene: TRBJ2-3
CDR3nt: TGTGCCAGCAGCCAAGTCAGAGGGAGAGGTACAGATACGCAGTATTTT
CDR3aa: CASSQVRGRGTDTQYF

abundance: few
v_gene: TRBV7-9
d_gene: .
j_gene: TRBJ1-3
CDR3nt: TGTGCCAGCAGCTTATCGGGAGGGGCTGGAAACACCATATATTTT
CDR3aa: CASSLSGGAGNTIYF

abundance: .
v_gene: TRBV10-3
d_gene: .
j_gene: TRBJ2-3
CDR3nt: TGTGCCATCAGTGAGTCCGACAGGGATACGCAGTATTTT
CDR3aa: CAISESDRDTQYF

abundance: .
v_gene: TRBV12-3/TRBV12-4
d_gene: .
j_gene: TRBJ2-1
CDR3nt: TGTGCCAGCAGTCTGCTTTTGGCCGAGCAGTTCTTC
CDR3aa: CASSLLLAEQFF

abundance: .
v_gene: TRBV16
d_gene: TRBD2
j_gene: TRBJ2-7
CDR3nt: TGTGCCAGCAGCTCTGTATCTACTAGCGCCGAGCAGTACTTC
CDR3aa: CASSSVSTSAEQYF

abundance: .
v_gene: TRBV28
d_gene: TRBD1
j_gene: TRBJ2-1
CDR3nt: TGTGCCAGCAGACCGACAGGGTTGTCCAATGAGCAGTTCTTC
CDR3aa: CASRPTGLSNEQFF

abundance: .
v_gene: TRBV27
d_gene: .
j_gene: TRBJ2-7
CDR3nt: TGTGCCAGCAGTTCCCAAGTTGGTAGCGGCGAGCAGTACTTC
CDR3aa: CASSSQVGSGEQYF

abundance: .
v_gene: TRBV18
d_gene: .
j_gene: TRBJ2-5
CDR3nt: TGTGCCAGCTCACCTCTCGGACAGTCACAAGAGACCCAGTACTTC
CDR3aa: CASSPLGQSQETQYF

abundance: .
v_gene: TRBV24-1
d_gene: TRBD1
j_gene: TRBJ1-1
CDR3nt: TGTGCCACCCGGGGACAGGCGAACACTGAAGCTTTCTTT
CDR3aa: CATRGQANTEAFF

abundance: .
v_gene: TRBV13
d_gene: TRBD1
j_gene: TRBJ1-2
CDR3nt: TGTGCCAGCAGCTTTCAGGGGGTAAACTATGGCTACACCTTC
CDR3aa: CASSFQGVNYGYTF

abundance: once
v_gene: TRBV11-2
d_gene: TRBD1
j_gene: TRBJ1-1
CDR3nt: TGTGCCAGCAGCTCCAGGACAGGGGGCGCGGGATGGGTTGCTGAAGCTTTCTTT
CDR3aa: CASSSRTGGAGWVAEAFF

abundance: .
v_gene: TRBV3-1/TRBV3-2
d_gene: .
j_gene: TRBJ2-1
CDR3nt: TGTGCCAGCAGCCAAGCTAATGAGCAGTTCTTC
CDR3aa: CASSQANEQFF

abundance: .
v_gene: TRBV27
d_gene: TRBD1
j_gene: TRBJ1-1
CDR3nt: TGTGCCAGCAGTCTCCGACAGGGGAAGGGGTACACTGAAGCTTTCTTT
CDR3aa: CASSLRQGKGYTEAFF

abundance: few
v_gene: TRBV6-5
d_gene: .
j_gene: TRBJ1-5
CDR3nt: TGTGCCAGCAGTTACTCGCGGGGGGCAGGTCAGCCCCAGCATTTT
CDR3aa: CASSYSRGAGQPQHF

abundance: .
v_gene: TRBV4-1
d_gene: .
j_gene: TRBJ2-1
CDR3nt: TGCGCCAGCAGCCAAGGCAAGCCCGGGAGAGATGATGAGCAGTTCTTC
CDR3aa: CASSQGKPGRDDEQFF